These 21 T cell receptor beta chains were sequenced from one sample in a study of shared clonotypes between healthy human individuals. CD45RO-negative CD8 cells positively selected for CCR7 made up the naive population, which excluded terminally differentiated effector memory CD45RA+ cells. The table came from immunoSEQ multiplex PCR; TCRdb's copy has only in-frame clones and leaves some out. The profile covers about 2 million clones, with about 94% appearing a single time and about 1.1% taken by the ten largest. The sequenced sample was naive CD8+ T cells sorted from blood. The receptors shown here come from a man younger than 30 in good health.

The V and J genes are TRBV7-9 and TRBJ2-1, with D possibly matching TRBD2 (6 bases). The germline gives CDR1 SEHNR, CDR2 FQNEAQ (reference sequence). Trimming shortened V by 2 bases and J by 8 bases, and 22 bases separated the two germline ends. The CDR3 has 17 residues. DNA of the CDR3: TGTGCCAGCAGCTTAACGCCCACGGGAGATTCGAATCATGAGCAGTTCTTC. Amino acids: CASSLTPTGDSNHEQFF. The full variable domain, with the rest looked up from reference TRBV7-9 and TRBJ2-1, is DTGVSQNPRHKITKRGQNVTFRCDPISEHNRLYWYRQTLGQGPEFLTYFQNEAQLEKSRLLSDRFSAERPKGSFSTLEIQRTEQGDSAMYLCASSLTPTGDSNHEQFFGPGTRLTVL.

The CDR3 DNA is TGTGCCAGCAGTTACGGCCCAGGGGGCGCGCCTGAGCAGTTCTTC. Protein sequence: CASSYGPGGAPEQFF. This sequence joins TRBV6-5 and TRBJ2-1; 8 bases map to TRBD1. The ends lost 2 bases at V and 9 bases at J; junction bases unmatched: 9. The CDR3 length is 15 residues. The germline V gene encodes CDR1 MNHEY and CDR2 SVGAGI.

This sequence joins TRBV7-8 and TRBJ1-2, with 8 bases aligning to TRBD1. Germline CDR1 is SGHVS and CDR2 is FQNEAQ. V was clipped by 5 bases and J by 7 bases; unmatched bases: 6. There are 13 residues in the CDR3. The CDR3 region is CASSLTGDPGYTF. The CDR3 region has the DNA TGTGCCAGCAGCCTGACAGGGGACCCTGGCTACACCTTC.

This clone is a singleton in its sample. At the DNA level, this CDR3 is encoded by other sequences in the same sample as well. The chain is built from TRBV30 and TRBJ2-1; D gene ambiguous. V shed 5 bases and J shed 7 bases, with 9 bases lying between them. Germline V gene data show CDR1 as GTSNPN and CDR2 as SVGIG (reference sequence). This CDR3 is 11 amino acids long. The CDR3: CAWSGSNEQFF. In DNA, the CDR3 is TGTGCCTGGTCGGGCTCGAATGAGCAGTTCTTC.

A single count supports this clone. The genes are TRBV4-3 and TRBJ1-1, with D tentatively TRBD1 (5 bases). Germline lookup yields CDR1 LGHNA and CDR2 YSLEER. CDR3 length: 17 residues. V was pared by 4 bases and J by 4 bases, with 22 bases between. CDR3 in DNA: TGCGCCAGCAGCCGGTTATACCGGGACCCTGTGGGCACTGAAGCTTTCTTT. This translates into CASSRLYRDPVGTEAFF.

This sequence joins TRBV5-5 and TRBJ2-7; D may be TRBD1 (5 bases). V was cut by 6 bases and J by 6 bases, with 19 bases left in between. The CDR3 has 14 residues. Germline CDR1 SGHKS, CDR2 YYEKEE (reference sequence). The CDR3 sequence is CASNSIFQGFEQYF. The CDR3 bases are TGTGCCAGCAACTCCATTTTCCAGGGTTTCGAGCAGTACTTC.

The chain combines TRBV4-1 with TRBJ2-2, with no clear D. This CDR3 spans 16 amino acids. CDR1 is MGHRA and CDR2 is YSYEKL in the germline V gene. Trimming took off 0 bases at V and 3 bases at J, with 11 bases between the two ends. The CDR3 DNA reads as TGCGCCAGCAGCCAAGAATACGACCTATACACCGGGGAGCTGTTTTTT. It is translated as CASSQEYDLYTGELFF.

This rearrangement joins TRBV4-1 to TRBJ2-7; no definite D call. CDR3 size: 13 residues. Germline assignment: CDR1 MGHRA and CDR2 YSYEKL. Trimming stripped 1 base from V and 4 bases from J, with 8 bases between. CDR3 in amino acids: CASSQAFLYEQYF. CDR3 coding DNA: TGCGCCAGCAGCCAAGCTTTTCTATACGAGCAGTACTTC.

This rearrangement joins TRBV7-9 to TRBJ1-2; D uncertain. This CDR3 is built from 13 residues. CDR1 is SEHNR and CDR2 is FQNEAQ in the germline V gene (reference sequence). Trimming cost V 1 base and J 8 bases, with 11 bases left between them. CDR3 protein: CASSLGTAFGYTF. CDR3 bases: TGTGCCAGCAGCTTAGGGACGGCCTTCGGCTACACCTTC.

This clone showed up just once. V and J are TRBV27 and TRBJ2-7; TRBD2 matches 7 bases. Germline CDR1 is MNHEY and CDR2 is SMNVEV (reference sequence). The trim removed 0 bases at V and 3 bases at J, leaving 5 bases unmatched. This CDR3 comprises 15 residues. The CDR3 DNA is TGTGCCAGCAGTTTATCCAGGGACTACTACTACGAGCAGTACTTC. Its translation is CASSLSRDYYYEQYF.

V is TRBV27 and J is TRBJ1-1; 9 bases align to TRBD1. Germline trimming cut 5 bases from V and 3 bases from J; bases unmatched to any gene: 10. The CDR3 loop spans 16 amino acids. CDR1 is MNHEY, CDR2 SMNVEV, per germline (reference sequence). The CDR3: CASSPSQGAIYTEAFF. The CDR3 nucleotides are TGTGCCAGCAGTCCGTCACAGGGGGCGATTTACACTGAAGCTTTCTTT.

The chain couples TRBV27 to TRBJ2-5, with unresolved D. The CDR3 contains 14 residues. Germline V lookup: CDR1 MNHEY, CDR2 SMNVEV (reference sequence). Trimming shortened V by 6 bases and J by 5 bases, and 16 bases separated the two germline ends. The CDR3 region is CASSLGRSSETQYF. CDR3 coding DNA: TGTGCCAGCAGCCTTGGACGGTCTTCCGAGACCCAGTACTTC.

The V and J genes are TRBV7-2 and TRBJ2-5; maybe TRBD2 (6 bases). The CDR3 consists of 16 residues. Trimming stripped 6 bases from V and 5 bases from J, with 22 bases between. The V gene's germline CDR1 is SGHTA and CDR2 FQGNSA. In DNA, the CDR3 is TGTGCCAGCAGTAGGGGACTCTACCAGCGCCCGGAGACCCAGTACTTC. It codes for CASSRGLYQRPETQYF.

The rearrangement uses TRBV13 and TRBJ1-1; D unresolved. Trimming pared 5 bases from V and 0 bases from J, leaving 10 bases between. In germline, CDR1 is PRHDT, CDR2 FYEKMQ (reference sequence). This CDR3 comprises 14 residues. The CDR3 spells CASSADEMNTEAFF. The CDR3 nucleotides are TGTGCCAGCAGCGCAGACGAGATGAACACTGAAGCTTTCTTT.

The chain carries TRBV27 and TRBJ2-7; TRBD2 matches 12 bases. Germline-derived CDR1 and CDR2 are MNHEY and SMNVEV (reference sequence). The CDR3 sequence is 15 residues long. Germline trimming cut 6 bases from V and 3 bases from J; bases unmatched to any gene: 6. The CDR3: CASRATSGGLYEQYF. As DNA, the CDR3 is TGTGCCAGCAGGGCCACTAGCGGGGGGCTCTACGAGCAGTACTTC.

This chain uses TRBV9 with TRBJ2-2, with D possibly TRBD2 on 6 matching bases. Deletions cut 4 bases from V and 1 base from J, with 14 bases between. The length of the CDR3 is 16 residues. In germline, CDR1 is SGDLS, CDR2 YYNGEE. The CDR3 DNA is TGTGCCAGCAGCCCTACCGGGACTGAGAACACCGGGGAGCTGTTTTTT. Translating gives CASSPTGTENTGELFF. The full variable domain, with the rest looked up from reference TRBV9 and TRBJ2-2, is DSGVTQTPKHLITATGQRVTLRCSPRSGDLSVYWYQQSLDQGLQFLIQYYNGEERAKGNILERFSAQQFPDLHSELNLSSLELGDSALYFCASSPTGTENTGELFFGEGSRLTVL.

The rearrangement uses TRBV5-1 and TRBJ2-7; D not certain. The CDR3 consists of 13 residues. The V and J ends lost 1 base and 2 bases respectively, with 7 bases between them. From germline, CDR1 is SGHRS and CDR2 YFSETQ. The CDR3, as DNA: TGCGCCAGCAGCTTGACGGCCCCCTACGAGCAGTACTTC. Its translation: CASSLTAPYEQYF.

The DNA of the CDR3 is TGTGCCAGCAGCTCGAGCCGGGGGGAGGTCGAGCAGTACTTC. The encoded protein is CASSSSRGEVEQYF. This sequence joins TRBV7-9 and TRBJ2-7; 7 bases fit TRBD2. There are 14 residues in the CDR3. Unmatched junction bases numbered 9, after V lost 4 bases and J lost 6 bases. Germline-derived CDR1 and CDR2 are SEHNR and FQNEAQ (reference sequence). Variable domain in full (rest from reference TRBV7-9 and TRBJ2-7): DTGVSQNPRHKITKRGQNVTFRCDPISEHNRLYWYRQTLGQGPEFLTYFQNEAQLEKSRLLSDRFSAERPKGSFSTLEIQRTEQGDSAMYLCASSSSRGEVEQYFGPGTRLTVT.

Only one count was recorded for this clone. The rearrangement uses TRBV7-2 and TRBJ2-7, with D tentatively TRBD2 (5 bases). Germline V lookup: CDR1 SGHTA, CDR2 FQGNSA. The CDR3 is 14 residues long. Between the trimmed V and J ends, which lost 5 bases and 3 bases, there was a span of 14 bases. DNA of the CDR3: TGTGCCAGCAGCCCGACCCGGGGTAACTACGAGCAGTACTTC. Protein product: CASSPTRGNYEQYF.

The V and J genes are TRBV5-6 and TRBJ2-7; the D gene is possibly TRBD2 (6 bases). Trimming shortened V by 4 bases and J by 3 bases, and 17 bases separated the two germline ends. The length of the CDR3 is 15 residues. Germline V gene sequence: CDR1 SGHDT, CDR2 YYEEEE. DNA of the CDR3: TGTGCCAGCAGCCACCGCAGAGTCGGGGGCTACGAGCAGTACTTC. This translates into CASSHRRVGGYEQYF.

The genes are TRBV4-3 and TRBJ2-1; possibly TRBD1 or TRBD2 for D (5 bases each). V was pared by 1 base and J by 10 bases, with 17 bases between. This CDR3 has 15 residues. Germline CDR1 reads LGHNA; CDR2 reads YSLEER. The CDR3 protein is CASSQAAGASREQFF. CDR3 DNA: TGCGCCAGCAGCCAAGCTGCCGGGGCTTCGAGAGAGCAGTTCTTC.